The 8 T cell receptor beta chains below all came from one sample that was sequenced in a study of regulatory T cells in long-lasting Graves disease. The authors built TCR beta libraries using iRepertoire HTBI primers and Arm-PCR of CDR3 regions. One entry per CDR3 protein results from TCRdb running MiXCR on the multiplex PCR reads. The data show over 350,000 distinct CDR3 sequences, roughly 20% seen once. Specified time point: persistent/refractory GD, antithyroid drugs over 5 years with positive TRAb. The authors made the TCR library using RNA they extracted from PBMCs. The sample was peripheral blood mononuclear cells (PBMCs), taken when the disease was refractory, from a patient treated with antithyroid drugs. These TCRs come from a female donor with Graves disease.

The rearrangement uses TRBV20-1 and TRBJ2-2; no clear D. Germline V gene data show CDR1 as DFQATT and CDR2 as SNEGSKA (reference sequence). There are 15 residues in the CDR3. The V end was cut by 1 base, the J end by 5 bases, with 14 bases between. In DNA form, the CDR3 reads TGCAGTGCTAGAGCTCCCGTTTGGGGTACCGGGGAGCTGTTTTTT. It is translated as CSARAPVWGTGELFF.

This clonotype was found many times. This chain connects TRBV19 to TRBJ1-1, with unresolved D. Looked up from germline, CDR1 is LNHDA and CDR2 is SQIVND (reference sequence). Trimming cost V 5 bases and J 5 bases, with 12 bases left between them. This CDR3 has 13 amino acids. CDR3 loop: CASSPPVGTEAFF. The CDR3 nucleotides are TGTGCCAGTAGTCCGCCCGTGGGGACTGAAGCTTTCTTT.

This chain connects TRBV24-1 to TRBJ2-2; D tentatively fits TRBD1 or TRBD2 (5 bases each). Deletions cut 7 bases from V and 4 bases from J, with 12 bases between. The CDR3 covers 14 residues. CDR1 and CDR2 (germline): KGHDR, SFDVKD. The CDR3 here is CATRGPRGTGELFF. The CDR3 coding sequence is TGTGCCACCAGGGGACCGCGAGGCACCGGGGAGCTGTTTTTT.

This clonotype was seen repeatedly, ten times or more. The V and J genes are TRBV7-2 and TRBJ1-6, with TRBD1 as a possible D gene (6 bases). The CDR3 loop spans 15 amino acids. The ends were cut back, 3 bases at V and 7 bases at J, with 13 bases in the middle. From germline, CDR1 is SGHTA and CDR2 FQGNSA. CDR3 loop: CASSFGQSLNSPLHF. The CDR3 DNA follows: TGTGCCAGCAGCTTCGGACAGAGCCTAAATTCACCCCTCCACTTT.

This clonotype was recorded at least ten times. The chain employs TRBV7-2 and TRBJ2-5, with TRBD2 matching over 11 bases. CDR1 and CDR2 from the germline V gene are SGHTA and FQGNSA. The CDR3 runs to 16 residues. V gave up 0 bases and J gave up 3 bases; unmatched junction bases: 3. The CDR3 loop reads CASSLAPGLAEETQYF. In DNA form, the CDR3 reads TGTGCCAGCAGCTTAGCGCCGGGACTAGCGGAAGAGACCCAGTACTTC.

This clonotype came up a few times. CDR3 in amino acids: CSVEGHANTGELFF. CDR3 in DNA: TGCAGCGTTGAGGGACACGCGAACACCGGGGAGCTGTTTTTT. The rearrangement joins TRBV29-1 to TRBJ2-2, with D possibly being TRBD1 (6 bases). The germline V gene encodes CDR1 SQVTM and CDR2 ANQGSEA. CDR3 size: 14 residues. Deletions cut 3 bases from V and 0 bases from J, with 8 bases between.

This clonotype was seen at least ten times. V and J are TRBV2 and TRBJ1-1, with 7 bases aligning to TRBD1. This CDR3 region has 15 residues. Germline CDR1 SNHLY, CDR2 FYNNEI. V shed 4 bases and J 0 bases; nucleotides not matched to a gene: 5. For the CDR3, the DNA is TGTGCCAGCAGTGCAAGGGACAGTATGAACACTGAAGCTTTCTTT. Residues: CASSARDSMNTEAFF.

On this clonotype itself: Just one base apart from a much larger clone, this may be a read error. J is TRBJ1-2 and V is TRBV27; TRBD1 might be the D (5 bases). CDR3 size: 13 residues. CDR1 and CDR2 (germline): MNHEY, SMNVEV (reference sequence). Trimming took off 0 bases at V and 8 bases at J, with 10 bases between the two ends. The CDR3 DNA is TGTGCCAGCAGTTTATCGACGGGGGGGGGCTACACCTTC. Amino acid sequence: CASSLSTGGGYTF.